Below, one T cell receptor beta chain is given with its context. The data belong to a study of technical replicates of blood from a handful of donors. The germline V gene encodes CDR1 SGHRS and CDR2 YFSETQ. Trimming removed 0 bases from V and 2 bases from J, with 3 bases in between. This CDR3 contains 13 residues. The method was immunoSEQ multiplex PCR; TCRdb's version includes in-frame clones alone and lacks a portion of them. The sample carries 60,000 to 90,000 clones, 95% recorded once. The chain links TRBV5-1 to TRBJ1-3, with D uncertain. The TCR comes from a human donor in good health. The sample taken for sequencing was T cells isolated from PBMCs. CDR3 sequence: CASSLGTGNTIYF. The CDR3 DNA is TGCGCCAGCAGCTTGGGTACTGGAAACACCATATATTTT.